This T cell receptor (beta chain) derives from a study of T cell responses to AZD1222 COVID-19 vaccine. The protocol was immunoSEQ multiplex PCR, while the TCRdb copy is restricted to in-frame clones and leaves out a portion. The sample holds 150,000 to 200,000 clones, 85% to 95% seen once. This sample comprised peripheral blood, obtained on day 0 of AZD1222 vaccination. This sequence was found in an adult in good health.

Here the CDR3 DNA reads TGTGCCAGCAGTTACGGGCCTCTTTTAGCAGATACGCAGTATTTT. Translating gives CASSYGPLLADTQYF. The chain links TRBV6-2 or TRBV6-3 to TRBJ2-3; unclear D gene. The CDR3 has 15 amino acids. Germline V gives CDR1 MNHEY, CDR2 SVGEGT. Trimming shortened V by 2 bases and J by 4 bases, and 13 bases separated the two germline ends.